The 21 T cell receptor beta chains presented below share a single source sample, sequenced in a study of spatial heterogeneity in lung cancer. TCRdb reanalysed the 5' RACE reads using MiXCR and keeps one entry per CDR3 protein. The table shows about 6,600 distinct CDR3 sequences, with 18% occurring only once. The time point denotes: sample taken at primary tumor resection. The source material was normal lung tissue next to the tumor, sampled at surgery. All receptors come from a male donor with early-stage non-small cell lung cancer.

In its sample, this clonotype was seen a few times. This rearrangement joins TRBV7-9 to TRBJ2-7; a weak D match, TRBD1 (6 bases). With 3 bases removed from V and 6 bases from J, the gap between germline ends came to 12 bases. This CDR3 comprises 13 residues. Germline V CDR1 and CDR2: SEHNR, FQNEAQ (reference sequence). This chain's CDR3 is CASSFPGASEQYF. DNA for the CDR3: TGTGCCAGCAGCTTTCCAGGGGCCAGCGAGCAGTACTTC.

The chain has TRBV28 and TRBJ2-7; tentative D call: TRBD1 (6 bases). Looked up from germline, CDR1 is MDHEN and CDR2 is SYDVKM. This CDR3 is 16 amino acids long. The V gene lost 4 bases and the J gene lost 2 bases, with 18 bases spanning the gap. The CDR3 nucleotides read TGTGCCAGCAGTTCCCCCGGGACAACAACTCCCTACGAGCAGTACTTC. It specifies CASSSPGTTTPYEQYF.

This chain connects TRBV20-1 to TRBJ1-1, with D unresolved. The CDR3 loop spans 15 amino acids. Per germline, CDR1 DFQATT and CDR2 SNEGSKA (reference sequence). V lost 4 bases and J 1 base, leaving 16 bases between the germline ends. The CDR3: CSATLPVHPNTEAFF. In DNA form, the CDR3 reads TGCAGTGCTACCTTACCCGTACATCCGAACACTGAAGCTTTCTTT.

This clonotype was counted a few times. This chain connects TRBV6-6 to TRBJ2-5; 8 positions agree with TRBD1. The CDR3 totals 15 residues. Germline assignment: CDR1 MNHNY and CDR2 SVGAGI (reference sequence). The V segment lost 2 bases and the J segment 5 bases; nucleotides outside the gene matches: 7. The CDR3 region is CASSYPSGGGETQYF. CDR3 nucleotide sequence: TGTGCCAGCAGTTACCCGTCAGGGGGCGGGGAGACCCAGTACTTC.

This rearrangement joins TRBV10-2 to TRBJ2-3, with TRBD2 as a possible D gene (5 bases). Trimming took 4 bases from V and 3 from J, leaving 8 bases between them. CDR1 and CDR2 from the germline V gene are WSHSY and SAAADI. The CDR3 has 13 amino acids. In DNA form, the CDR3 reads TGCGCCAGCAGTGTGGAGGCGACAGATACGCAGTATTTT. This gives the protein CASSVEATDTQYF.

Comment on this clonotype: This CDR3 fails to terminate in the conserved phenylalanine or tryptophan, so it likely reflects a read error. V usage is TRBV29-1 and J usage is TRBJ2-1; 7 positions match TRBD1. The CDR3 sequence is 11 residues long. V shed 4 bases, J shed 6 bases, and the junction held 0 bases outside the gene matches. In germline, CDR1 is SQVTM, CDR2 ANQGSEA. In DNA form, the CDR3 reads TGCAGCGTTGGACAGGGCAATGAGCAGTTCTAC. This gives the protein CSVGQGNEQFY.

CDR3 in amino acids: CSARVGGQETQYF. The DNA of the CDR3 is TGCAGTGCTAGAGTCGGGGGTCAAGAGACCCAGTACTTC. The chain links TRBV20-1 to TRBJ2-5; maybe TRBD2 (6 bases). Germline CDR1 is DFQATT and CDR2 is SNEGSKA (reference sequence). This CDR3 is 13 amino acids long. Deletions cut 1 base from V and 2 bases from J, with 8 bases between.

In its sample, this clonotype ranks as medium-sized. The gene calls are TRBV13 and TRBJ2-5; 8 bases are shared with TRBD2. From germline, CDR1 is PRHDT and CDR2 FYEKMQ (reference sequence). V lost 0 bases to trimming and J lost 5 bases; unmatched junction nucleotides: 5. This CDR3 contains 15 residues. CDR3 sequence (DNA): TGTGCCAGCAGCTTAGGCCGAGCGGGAGTTGAGACCCAGTACTTC. Translating gives CASSLGRAGVETQYF.

V and J are TRBV28 and TRBJ1-2, with 8 bases matching TRBD1. This CDR3 is 14 amino acids long. After removal of 4 bases from V and 5 bases from J, the junction contained 6 bases not matched to a gene. Per the germline V gene, CDR1 is MDHEN and CDR2 is SYDVKM. In nucleotides, the CDR3 is TGTGCCAGCAGTTCATCGGGACAGGAATATGGCTACACCTTC. It is translated as CASSSSGQEYGYTF.

V is TRBV9 and J is TRBJ2-7; 7 bases agree with TRBD2. The V gene end was trimmed by 4 bases and the J gene end by 3 bases; junction bases not matched to a gene: 10. The germline V gene has CDR1 SGDLS and CDR2 YYNGEE. CDR3 length: 15 amino acids. CDR3 coding DNA: TGTGCCAGCAGCCCCACGGGGGGAAACAACTACGAGCAGTACTTC. This encodes CASSPTGGNNYEQYF. The whole variable domain, filled in from reference TRBV9 and TRBJ2-7, reads DSGVTQTPKHLITATGQRVTLRCSPRSGDLSVYWYQQSLDQGLQFLIQYYNGEERAKGNILERFSAQQFPDLHSELNLSSLELGDSALYFCASSPTGGNNYEQYFGPGTRLTVT.

V is TRBV2 and J is TRBJ2-4; D gene ambiguous. The V and J ends lost 7 bases and 0 bases respectively, with 16 bases between them. CDR1 is SNHLY, CDR2 FYNNEI, per germline. This CDR3 spans 16 amino acids. CDR3 residues: CASTHVTSKAKNIQYF. CDR3 sequence (DNA): TGTGCCAGCACCCACGTGACCAGTAAAGCCAAAAACATTCAGTACTTC.

This clonotype has more than one count but fewer than ten. This chain uses TRBV20-1 with TRBJ2-1; D not certain. The V and J ends lost 3 bases and 8 bases respectively, with 11 bases between them. From germline, CDR1 is DFQATT and CDR2 SNEGSKA (reference sequence). The CDR3 totals 12 residues. This CDR3 is CSASPTRDEQFF. In DNA, the CDR3 is TGCAGTGCTAGTCCCACAAGGGATGAGCAGTTCTTC.

By share of the sample, this clonotype is medium-sized (0.01 to 0.1%). The chain couples TRBV7-2 to TRBJ2-1; D ambiguous. V dropped 2 bases and J dropped 8 bases, with 13 bases sitting between them. CDR1 SGHTA and CDR2 FQGNSA come from the germline V gene. CDR3 length: 14 amino acids. CDR3 sequence (DNA): TGTGCCAGCAGCTTATCCACGCCCCCCCATGAGCAGTTCTTC. Translating gives CASSLSTPPHEQFF.

This clonotype was seen more than once but under ten times. The gene calls are TRBV19 and TRBJ2-2; D is tentatively TRBD1 or TRBD2 (5 bases each). Germline V CDR1 and CDR2: LNHDA, SQIVND (reference sequence). V dropped 8 bases and J dropped 6 bases, with 10 bases sitting between them. This CDR3 spans 12 amino acids. CDR3 coding DNA: TGTGCCAGTTGGGGACCCCCCGGGGAGCTGTTTTTT. Its protein is CASWGPPGELFF. The full variable domain, with the rest looked up from reference TRBV19 and TRBJ2-2, is DGGITQSPKYLFRKEGQNVTLSCEQNLNHDAMYWYRQDPGQGLRLIYYSQIVNDFQKGDIAEGYSVSREKKESFPLTVTSAQKNPTAFYLCASWGPPGELFFGEGSRLTVL.

This clonotype was detected a few times. This sequence joins TRBV7-2 and TRBJ1-5; D unclear. CDR1 and CDR2 (germline): SGHTA, FQGNSA. Trimming removed 2 bases at V and 6 bases at J, with 8 bases between. CDR3 size: 13 residues. CDR3 region: CASSLSQVQPQHF. Written as DNA, the CDR3 is TGTGCCAGCAGCTTAAGTCAGGTTCAGCCCCAGCATTTT.

A few counts support this clonotype. The chain employs TRBV12-3 or TRBV12-4 and TRBJ1-6, with 9 nucleotides matching TRBD1. The CDR3 is made up of 13 amino acids. J was trimmed by 11 bases and V by 3 bases; bases with no gene match: 2. The CDR3 DNA is TGTGCCAGCAGTTTGACAGGGGGAACACCCCTCCACTTT. It encodes CASSLTGGTPLHF.

This chain uses TRBV7-2 with TRBJ1-5, with 7 bases aligning to TRBD1. The junction had 4 bases not matched to a gene; V was cut back by 1 base and J by 1 base. Germline CDR1 reads SGHTA; CDR2 reads FQGNSA. This CDR3 is built from 16 residues. CDR3 coding DNA: TGTGCCAGCAGCTTAGTAGGGGGCAAAAGCAATCAGCCCCAGCATTTT. The encoded protein is CASSLVGGKSNQPQHF.

The rearrangement uses TRBV10-3 and TRBJ2-3; D unresolved. CDR1 and CDR2 (germline): ENHRY, SYGVKD. The CDR3 has 12 residues. Trimming pared 3 bases from V and 3 bases from J, leaving 4 bases between. The CDR3 coding sequence is TGTGCCATCAGTGAACATACAGATACGCAGTATTTT. Protein product: CAISEHTDTQYF.

The V and J genes are TRBV11-2 and TRBJ2-7; D ambiguous. Germline V lookup: CDR1 SGHAT, CDR2 FQNNGV. The V and J ends lost 2 bases and 5 bases respectively, with 10 bases between them. This CDR3 spans 13 amino acids. CDR3 sequence reads: CASSLQRAHEQYF. The DNA for the CDR3 is TGTGCCAGCAGCTTACAACGTGCCCACGAGCAGTACTTC.

This clonotype is termed medium-sized. The chain links TRBV7-8 to TRBJ1-5; D unresolved. The CDR3 runs 12 residues. Germline CDR1 is SGHVS and CDR2 is FQNEAQ. V dropped 5 bases and J dropped 9 bases, with 11 bases sitting between them. CDR3: CASSLPAGPQHF. For the CDR3, the DNA is TGTGCCAGCAGCCTACCGGCTGGGCCCCAGCATTTT.

This clonotype is categorized as medium-sized. V and J are TRBV7-2 and TRBJ1-2; 9 nucleotides line up with TRBD1. Germline CDR1 is SGHTA and CDR2 is FQGNSA. The V segment lost 1 base and the J segment 4 bases; nucleotides outside the gene matches: 7. The CDR3 extends over 16 amino acids. Written as DNA, the CDR3 is TGTGCCAGCAGCTTAGGGCGGACAGGGGTTTTCTATGGCTACACCTTC. This codes for CASSLGRTGVFYGYTF.